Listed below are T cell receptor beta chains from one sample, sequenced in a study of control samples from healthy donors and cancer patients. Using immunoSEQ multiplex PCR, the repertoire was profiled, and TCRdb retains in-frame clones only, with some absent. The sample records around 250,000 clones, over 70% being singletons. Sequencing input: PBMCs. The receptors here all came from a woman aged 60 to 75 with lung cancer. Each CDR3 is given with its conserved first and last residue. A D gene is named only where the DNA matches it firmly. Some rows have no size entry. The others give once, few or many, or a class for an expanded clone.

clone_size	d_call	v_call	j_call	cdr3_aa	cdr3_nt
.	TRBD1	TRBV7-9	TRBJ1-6	CASSLLVDRRVYNSPLHF	TGTGCCAGCAGCTTATTGGTGGACAGGCGGGTTTATAATTCACCCCTCCACTTT
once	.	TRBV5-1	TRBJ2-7	CASGRENTYEQYF	TGCGCCAGCGGACGGGAAAATACCTACGAGCAGTACTTC
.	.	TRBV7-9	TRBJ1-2	CASSSDPYGYTF	TGTGCCAGCAGCTCAGACCCCTATGGCTACACCTTC
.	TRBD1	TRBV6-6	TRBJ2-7	CASSYGWDRRYEQYF	TGTGCCAGCAGTTACGGCTGGGACAGGAGATACGAGCAGTACTTC
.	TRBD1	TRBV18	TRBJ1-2	CASHRADRGFSGYTF	TGTGCCAGCCATAGGGCGGACAGGGGTTTCTCTGGCTACACCTTC
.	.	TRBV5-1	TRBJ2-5	CASSLSGWGGRETQYF	TGCGCCAGCAGCTTGTCAGGTTGGGGCGGAAGGGAGACCCAGTACTTC
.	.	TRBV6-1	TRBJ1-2	CASSDGAEANYGYTF	TGTGCCAGCAGTGACGGAGCAGAAGCTAACTATGGCTACACCTTC
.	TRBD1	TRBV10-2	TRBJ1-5	CASAPGQINQPQHF	TGCGCCAGTGCACCGGGACAGATAAATCAGCCCCAGCATTTT
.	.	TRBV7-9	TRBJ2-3	CASSLSSDSTDTQYF	TGTGCCAGCAGCCTCTCCTCCGACAGCACAGATACGCAGTATTTT
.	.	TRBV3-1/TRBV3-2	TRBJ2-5	CASSPWRGGETQYF	TGTGCCAGCAGTCCTTGGAGAGGGGGAGAGACCCAGTACTTC
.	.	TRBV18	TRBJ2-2	CASSPQQGIRELFF	TGTGCCAGCTCACCCCAACAGGGAATCAGGGAGCTGTTTTTT
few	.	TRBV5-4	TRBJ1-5	CASSIGGRGGNQPQHF	TGTGCCAGCAGCATTGGGGGCCGGGGAGGCAATCAGCCCCAGCATTTT
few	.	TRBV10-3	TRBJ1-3	CAISEFGGAFGNTIYF	TGTGCCATCAGTGAGTTTGGGGGGGCCTTTGGAAACACCATATATTTT
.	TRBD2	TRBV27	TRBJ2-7	CASSPRTSGASYEQYF	TGTGCCAGCAGTCCCCGGACTAGCGGGGCCTCCTACGAGCAGTACTTC
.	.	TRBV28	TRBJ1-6	CASSKGGYNSPLHF	TGTGCCAGCAGCAAAGGGGGATATAATTCACCCCTCCACTTT
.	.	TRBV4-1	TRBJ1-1	CASSQDRGQNMNTEAFF	TGCGCCAGCAGCCAAGATCGGGGGCAGAACATGAACACTGAAGCTTTCTTT
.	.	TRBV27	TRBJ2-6	CASSFPQGSTGANVLTF	TGTGCCAGCAGTTTCCCGCAGGGGAGTACTGGGGCCAACGTCCTGACTTTC
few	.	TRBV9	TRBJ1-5	CASSVGEGPAQPQHF	TGTGCCAGCAGCGTAGGCGAGGGTCCTGCTCAGCCCCAGCATTTT
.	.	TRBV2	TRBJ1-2	CATTTETTNYGYTF	TGTGCCACCACGACAGAGACGACTAACTATGGCTACACCTTC
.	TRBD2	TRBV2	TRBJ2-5	CASRKLAGGFETQYF	TGTGCCAGCAGGAAACTAGCGGGAGGTTTTGAGACCCAGTACTTC
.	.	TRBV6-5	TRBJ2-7	CASIPAPHISYEQYF	TGTGCCAGCATCCCCGCCCCACATATTTCCTACGAGCAGTACTTC
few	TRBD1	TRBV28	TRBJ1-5	CATIQYGTGGPNQPQHF	TGTGCCACCATCCAATACGGGACAGGGGGTCCGAATCAGCCCCAGCATTTT
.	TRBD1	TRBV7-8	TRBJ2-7	CASSLAGRDRHSYEQYF	TGTGCCAGCAGCTTAGCGGGTCGGGACAGACACTCCTACGAGCAGTACTTC
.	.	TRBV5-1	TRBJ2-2	CASSIWAVLNTGELFF	TGCGCCAGCAGCATCTGGGCAGTTCTGAACACCGGGGAGCTGTTTTTT
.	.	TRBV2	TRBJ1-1	CASSRDPLVAEAFF	TGTGCCAGCAGTCGAGATCCTTTGGTAGCTGAAGCTTTCTTT
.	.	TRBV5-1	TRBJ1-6	CASSLDYGQSGSPLHF	TGCGCCAGCAGCCTGGACTATGGACAATCCGGTTCACCCCTCCACTTT
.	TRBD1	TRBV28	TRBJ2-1	CASNPGGTGSYNEQFF	TGTGCCAGCAATCCTGGTGGGACAGGGTCCTACAATGAGCAGTTCTTC
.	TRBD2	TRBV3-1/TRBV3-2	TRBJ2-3	CASSQPGTSGARTDTQYF	TGTGCCAGCAGCCAACCTGGGACTAGCGGGGCACGCACAGATACGCAGTATTTT
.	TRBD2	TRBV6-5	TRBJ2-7	CASTGGPTSYEQYF	TGTGCCAGCACGGGAGGACCGACGTCCTACGAGCAGTACTTC